The 13 T cell receptor beta chains presented below share a single source sample, sequenced in a study of blood T cell repertoires in COVID-19. Here immunoSEQ multiplex PCR was the method, and the copy in TCRdb shows in-frame clones only, minus some. The sample shows over 130,000 clones, over 65% of them seen only once. Sample: peripheral blood. The receptor set was obtained from a man aged 70-80 years with acute or convalescent COVID-19.

V usage is TRBV7-3 and J usage is TRBJ1-1; the D gene is possibly TRBD1 (6 bases). Trimming cost V 5 bases and J 5 bases, with 15 bases left between them. The CDR3 extends over 14 amino acids. Germline CDR1 reads SGHTA; CDR2 reads FQGTGA. For the CDR3, the DNA is TGTGCCAGCAGCGAACAGGGAAGGAAGACTGAAGCTTTCTTT. It codes for CASSEQGRKTEAFF. The entire variable domain, with the rest obtained from reference TRBV7-3 and TRBJ1-1, is as follows: GAGVSQTPSNKVTEKGKYVELRCDPISGHTALYWYRQSLGQGPEFLIYFQGTGAADDSGLPNDRFFAVRPEGSVSTLKIQRTERGDSAVYLCASSEQGRKTEAFFGQGTRLTVV.

This clone has just one count. The chain carries TRBV5-6 and TRBJ1-1; 11 bases line up with TRBD1. Trimming cost V 4 bases and J 5 bases; bases outside gene matches: 7. CDR1 is SGHDT and CDR2 is YYEEEE in the germline V gene. This CDR3 region has 15 residues. The CDR3 DNA reads TGTGCCAGCAGCCCACGGACAGGGGGCGCGACTGAAGCTTTCTTT. This sequence encodes CASSPRTGGATEAFF.

The chain recombines TRBV7-2 with TRBJ2-3; 9 bases align to TRBD2. Germline assignment: CDR1 SGHTA and CDR2 FQGNSA. The CDR3 is 14 residues long. V was clipped by 4 bases and J by 7 bases; unmatched bases: 6. As DNA, the CDR3 is TGTGCCAGCAGCTCGGGACTAGCAGCAAATACGCAGTATTTT. Its translation: CASSSGLAANTQYF.

V usage is TRBV3-1 (or the pseudogene TRBV3-2) and J usage is TRBJ2-3; the match to TRBD2 covers 7 bases. The CDR3 length is 15 residues. After removal of 0 bases from V and 6 bases from J, the junction contained 6 bases not matched to a gene. Per the germline V gene, CDR1 is LGHDT and CDR2 is YNNKEL (reference sequence). DNA for the CDR3: TGTGCCAGCAGCCAAGATCTCTCGGGAGGCGATACGCAGTATTTT. Translation gives CASSQDLSGGDTQYF.

The chain combines TRBV4-1 with TRBJ2-7; tentatively, D is TRBD1 (5 bases). The CDR3 totals 14 residues. Germline V CDR1 and CDR2: MGHRA, YSYEKL. V was clipped by 4 bases and J by 5 bases, with 15 bases between them. The CDR3 spells CASSPEGARHEQYF. The CDR3 coding sequence is TGCGCCAGCAGCCCTGAAGGGGCTCGCCACGAGCAGTACTTC.

The genes are TRBV5-1 and TRBJ2-1; TRBD1 aligns across 9 bases. The J segment lost 9 bases and the V segment lost 2 bases, leaving 9 bases of the junction unmatched. CDR3 length: 15 residues. Germline CDR1 reads SGHRS; CDR2 reads YFSETQ. The CDR3 loop is CASSLPGTGLSEQFF. The CDR3 DNA is TGCGCCAGCAGCTTACCCGGGACAGGGTTAAGTGAGCAGTTCTTC. Filled out from reference TRBV5-1 and TRBJ2-1, the complete variable domain reads KAGVTQTPRYLIKTRGQQVTLSCSPISGHRSVSWYQQTPGQGLQFLFEYFSETQRNKGNFPGRFSGRQFSNSRSEMNVSTLELGDSALYLCASSLPGTGLSEQFFGPGTRLTVL.

The chain recombines TRBV3-1 (or the pseudogene TRBV3-2) with TRBJ1-4; D unresolved. CDR3 size: 16 residues. Per the germline V gene, CDR1 is LGHDT and CDR2 is YNNKEL (reference sequence). The germline V and J ends were trimmed by 3 bases and 6 bases, with 17 bases remaining between them. The CDR3 sequence is CASSHSDRAGYEKLFF. In nucleotides, the CDR3 is TGTGCCAGCAGCCACTCGGACCGGGCGGGGTATGAAAAACTGTTTTTT.

CDR3 bases: TGTGCCAGCAGGCGTGACGCTAGCGACTCCTACGAGCAGTACTTC. Residues: CASRRDASDSYEQYF. The J gene is TRBJ2-7, the V gene TRBV27; D is possibly TRBD2 (6 bases). Trimming removed 6 bases at V and 0 bases at J, with 15 bases between. This CDR3 contains 15 residues. In germline, CDR1 is MNHEY, CDR2 SMNVEV (reference sequence).

V usage is TRBV5-8 and J usage is TRBJ1-5; D possibly corresponds to TRBD1 (6 bases). Germline values: CDR1 SGHTS, CDR2 YDEGEE. Trimming removed 2 bases from V and 2 bases from J, with 20 bases in between. The CDR3 length is 18 residues. The CDR3 loop is CASSFLGDNFGGNQPQHF. The CDR3, as DNA: TGTGCCAGCAGCTTCTTAGGGGACAATTTTGGGGGCAATCAGCCCCAGCATTTT.

The chain has TRBV9 and TRBJ2-5; D unresolved. The V gene lost 3 bases and the J gene lost 5 bases, with 8 bases spanning the gap. The germline V gene has CDR1 SGDLS and CDR2 YYNGEE. The CDR3 covers 12 residues. Written as DNA, the CDR3 is TGTGCCAGCAGCGGCGGCCGGGAGACCCAGTACTTC. Its protein is CASSGGRETQYF.

The chain uses TRBV4-1 and TRBJ1-2, with TRBD1 as a possible D gene (6 bases). This CDR3 is built from 15 residues. Germline V CDR1 and CDR2: MGHRA, YSYEKL. V was clipped by 0 bases and J by 6 bases, with 14 bases between them. DNA of the CDR3: TGCGCCAGCAGCCAAGAAAACCCAGGGGAACATGGCTACACCTTC. It is translated as CASSQENPGEHGYTF.

The chain uses TRBV5-1 and TRBJ2-2, with a possible D match to TRBD1 (6 bases). Germline CDR1 SGHRS, CDR2 YFSETQ. This CDR3 region has 14 residues. V dropped 2 bases and J dropped 6 bases, with 11 bases sitting between them. The CDR3 spells CASSFTGSAGELFF. CDR3 coding DNA: TGCGCCAGCAGCTTTACAGGGAGCGCCGGGGAGCTGTTTTTT.

The J gene is TRBJ2-5, the V gene TRBV7-2, with TRBD2 matching 8 bases. Germline loops: CDR1 SGHTA, CDR2 FQGNSA. The junction had 7 bases not matched to a gene; V was cut back by 5 bases and J by 5 bases. The CDR3 is 14 residues long. CDR3 sequence reads: CASSPPGGFETQYF. In DNA, the CDR3 is TGTGCCAGCAGCCCACCGGGAGGGTTTGAGACCCAGTACTTC. Filled out from reference TRBV7-2 and TRBJ2-5, the complete variable domain reads GAGVSQSPSNKVTEKGKDVELRCDPISGHTALYWYRQSLGQGLEFLIYFQGNSAPDKSGLPSDRFSAERTGGSVSTLTIQRTQQEDSAVYLCASSPPGGFETQYFGPGTRLLVL.